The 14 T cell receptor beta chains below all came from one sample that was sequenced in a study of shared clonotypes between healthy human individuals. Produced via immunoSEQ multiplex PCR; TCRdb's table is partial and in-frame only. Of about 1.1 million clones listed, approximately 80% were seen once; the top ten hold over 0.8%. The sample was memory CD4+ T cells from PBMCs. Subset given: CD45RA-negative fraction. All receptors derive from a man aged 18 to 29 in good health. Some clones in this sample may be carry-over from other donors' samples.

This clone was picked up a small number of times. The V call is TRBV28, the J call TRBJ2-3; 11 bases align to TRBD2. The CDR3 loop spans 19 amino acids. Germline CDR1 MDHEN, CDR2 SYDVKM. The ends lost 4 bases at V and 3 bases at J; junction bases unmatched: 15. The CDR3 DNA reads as TGTGCCAGCAGTTCTGTAGCGGGAGGGGGTCCCAGTAGGACAGATACGCAGTATTTT. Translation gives CASSSVAGGGPSRTDTQYF.

The CDR3 here is CASSESRRGSSYNEQFF. Here the CDR3 DNA reads TGTGCCAGCAGCGAAAGTCGGCGGGGGAGCTCCTACAATGAGCAGTTCTTC. The gene calls are TRBV9 and TRBJ2-1; TRBD2 matches 7 bases. J lost 0 bases, V lost 3 bases, and 9 bases had no gene match. There are 17 residues in the CDR3. In germline, CDR1 is SGDLS, CDR2 YYNGEE.

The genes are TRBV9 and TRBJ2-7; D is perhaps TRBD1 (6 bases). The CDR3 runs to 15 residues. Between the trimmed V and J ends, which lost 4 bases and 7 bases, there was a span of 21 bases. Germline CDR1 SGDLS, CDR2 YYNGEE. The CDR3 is CASSRVGGPSIEQYF. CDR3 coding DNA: TGTGCCAGCAGCAGAGTTGGGGGCCCTAGTATAGAGCAGTACTTC.

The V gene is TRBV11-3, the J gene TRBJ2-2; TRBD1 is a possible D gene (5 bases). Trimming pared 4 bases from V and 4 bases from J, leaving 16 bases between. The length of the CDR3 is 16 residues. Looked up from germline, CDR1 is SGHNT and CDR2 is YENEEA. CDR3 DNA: TGTGCCAGCAGCTCTCCCGCGGACAAGCCCACCGGGGAGCTGTTTTTT. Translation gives CASSSPADKPTGELFF.

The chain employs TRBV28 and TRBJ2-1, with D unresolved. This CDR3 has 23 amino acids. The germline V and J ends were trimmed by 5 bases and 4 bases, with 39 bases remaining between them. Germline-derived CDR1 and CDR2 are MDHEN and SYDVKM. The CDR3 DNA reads TGTGCCAGCAGTCCCGGCCCGGATTGGGGTAGTGGCGGCGGAAACCAGAGATACAATGAGCAGTTCTTC. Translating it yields CASSPGPDWGSGGGNQRYNEQFF.

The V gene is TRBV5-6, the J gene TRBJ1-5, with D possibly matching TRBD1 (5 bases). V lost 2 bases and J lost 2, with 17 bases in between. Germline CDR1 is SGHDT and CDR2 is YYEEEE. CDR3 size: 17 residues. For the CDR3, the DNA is TGTGCCAGCAGCTTTTCGCCCGGGACGGACGGCAATCAGCCCCAGCATTTT. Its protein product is CASSFSPGTDGNQPQHF.

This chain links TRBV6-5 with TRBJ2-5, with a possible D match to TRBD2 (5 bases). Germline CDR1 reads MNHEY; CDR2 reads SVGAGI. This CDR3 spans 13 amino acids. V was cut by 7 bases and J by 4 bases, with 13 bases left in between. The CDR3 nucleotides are TGTGCCAGCACTCCGGGATACCGAGAGACCCAGTACTTC. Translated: CASTPGYRETQYF.

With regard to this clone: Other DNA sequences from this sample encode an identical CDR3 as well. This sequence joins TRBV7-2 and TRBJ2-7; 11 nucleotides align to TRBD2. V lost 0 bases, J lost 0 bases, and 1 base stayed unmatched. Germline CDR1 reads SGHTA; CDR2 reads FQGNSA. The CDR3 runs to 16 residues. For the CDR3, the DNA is TGTGCCAGCAGCTTAGCAACTAGCGGGAGCTCCTACGAGCAGTACTTC. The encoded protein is CASSLATSGSSYEQYF.

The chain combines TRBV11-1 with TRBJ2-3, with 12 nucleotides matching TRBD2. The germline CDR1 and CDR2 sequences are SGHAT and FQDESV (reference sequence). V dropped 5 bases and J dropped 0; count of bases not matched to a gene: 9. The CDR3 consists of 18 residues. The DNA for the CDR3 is TGTGCCAGCAGCCCTACTCCCGGGACTAGCGGGAGCACAGATACGCAGTATTTT. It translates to CASSPTPGTSGSTDTQYF.

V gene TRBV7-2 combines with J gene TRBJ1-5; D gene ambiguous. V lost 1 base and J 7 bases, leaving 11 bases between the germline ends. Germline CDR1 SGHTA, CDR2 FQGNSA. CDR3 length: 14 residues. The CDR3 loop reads CASSLGTAWQPQHF. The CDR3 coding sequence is TGTGCCAGCAGCTTAGGAACGGCTTGGCAGCCCCAGCATTTT.

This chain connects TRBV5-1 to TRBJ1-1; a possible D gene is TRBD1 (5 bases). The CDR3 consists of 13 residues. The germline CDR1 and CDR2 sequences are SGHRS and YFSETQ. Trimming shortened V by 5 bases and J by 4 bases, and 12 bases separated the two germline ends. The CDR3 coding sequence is TGCGCCAGCAGGCCTTCAGGGTTCACTGAAGCTTTCTTT. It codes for CASRPSGFTEAFF.

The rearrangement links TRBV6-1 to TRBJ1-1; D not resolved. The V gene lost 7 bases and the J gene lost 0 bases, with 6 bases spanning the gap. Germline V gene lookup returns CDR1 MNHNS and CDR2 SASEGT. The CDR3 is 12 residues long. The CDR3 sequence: CASKSLNTEAFF. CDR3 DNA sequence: TGTGCCAGCAAGTCTTTGAACACTGAAGCTTTCTTT.

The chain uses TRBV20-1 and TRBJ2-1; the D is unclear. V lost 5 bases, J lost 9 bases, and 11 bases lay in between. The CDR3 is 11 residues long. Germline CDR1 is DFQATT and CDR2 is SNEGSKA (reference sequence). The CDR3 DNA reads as TGCAGTGCTTTCAATCGTGGTGAGCAGTTCTTC. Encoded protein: CSAFNRGEQFF.

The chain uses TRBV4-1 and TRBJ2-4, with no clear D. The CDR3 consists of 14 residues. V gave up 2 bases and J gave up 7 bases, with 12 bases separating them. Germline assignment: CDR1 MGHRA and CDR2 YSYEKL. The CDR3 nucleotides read TGCGCCAGCAGCCAATTACCCCAGAATAACATTCAGTACTTC. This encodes CASSQLPQNNIQYF.